This T cell receptor beta chain derives from a study of cytomegalovirus exposure and HLA in healthy donors. Broader study findings: Follow-up analysis later connected one missense variant in DCLRE1C with trimming of TCR beta V- and J-genes. Sequencing artifact likely explains a cluster of highly shared sequence variants. A later analysis, which compared TCR beta chains of equal frequency, found the HLA-associated ones more clonally expanded.

To note about this clone: Its antigen is unknown.

Primers included in the PCR were 60 Vbeta and 13 Jbeta primers. Authors' processing steps: About 10 million of 65 million to 95 million unique TCR beta chains were shared, per a later count. The protocol was immunoSEQ multiplex PCR, while the TCRdb copy is restricted to in-frame clones and leaves out a portion. The V and J calls and the clone size are those of that table, but D and trimming were determined from the DNA. The sample includes about 170,000 clones, 62% of them seen just once. The material sequenced was PBMCs. The clonotype comes from a man in his forties in good health and CMV-seronegative.

The CDR3: CATWTTQDEQFF. CDR3 DNA sequence: TGTGCCACGTGGACAACTCAGGATGAGCAGTTCTTC. V gene TRBV5-4 combines with J gene TRBJ2-1, with a weak D call TRBD1 (5 bases). Germline V lookup: CDR1 SGHNT, CDR2 YYREEE (reference sequence). The CDR3 is 12 amino acids. Trimming shortened V by 9 bases and J by 8 bases, and 15 bases separated the two germline ends. The entire variable domain, with the rest obtained from reference TRBV5-4 and TRBJ2-1, is as follows: ETGVTQSPTHLIKTRGQQVTLRCSSQSGHNTVSWYQQALGQGPQFIFQYYREEENGRGNFPPRFSGLQFPNYSSELNVNALELDDSALYLCATWTTQDEQFFGPGTRLTVL.